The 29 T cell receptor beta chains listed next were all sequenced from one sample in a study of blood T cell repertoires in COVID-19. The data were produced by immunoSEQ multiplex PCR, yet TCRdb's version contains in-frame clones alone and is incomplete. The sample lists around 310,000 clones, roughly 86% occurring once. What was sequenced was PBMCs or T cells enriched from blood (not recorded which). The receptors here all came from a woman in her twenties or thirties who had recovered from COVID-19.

The CDR3, as DNA: TGTGCCAGCTCACCGGGTCGGAGAGACTATGGAAACACCATATATTTT. Protein product: CASSPGRRDYGNTIYF. J is TRBJ1-3 and V is TRBV18; D is unresolved. Germline V CDR1 and CDR2: KGHSH, LQKENI. V dropped 3 bases and J dropped 3 bases, with 15 bases sitting between them. This CDR3 is built from 16 residues.

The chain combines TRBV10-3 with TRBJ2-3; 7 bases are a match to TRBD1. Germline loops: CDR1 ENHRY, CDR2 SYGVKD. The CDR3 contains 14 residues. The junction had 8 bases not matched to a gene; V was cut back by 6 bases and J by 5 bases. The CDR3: CAIRDGTEEDTQYF. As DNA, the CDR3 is TGTGCCATCAGAGACGGGACAGAGGAAGATACGCAGTATTTT.

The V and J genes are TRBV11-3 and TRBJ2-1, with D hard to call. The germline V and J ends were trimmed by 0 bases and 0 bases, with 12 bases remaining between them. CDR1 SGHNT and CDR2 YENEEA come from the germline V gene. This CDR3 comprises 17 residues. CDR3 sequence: CASSLDRLGSSYNEQFF. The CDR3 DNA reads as TGTGCCAGCAGCTTAGATCGCCTGGGCAGCTCCTACAATGAGCAGTTCTTC.

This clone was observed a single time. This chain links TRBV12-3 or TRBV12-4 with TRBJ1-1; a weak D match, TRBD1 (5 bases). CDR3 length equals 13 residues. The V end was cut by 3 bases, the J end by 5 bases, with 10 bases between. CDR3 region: CASSLQGRTEAFF. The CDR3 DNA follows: TGTGCCAGCAGTTTGCAGGGAAGGACTGAAGCTTTCTTT.

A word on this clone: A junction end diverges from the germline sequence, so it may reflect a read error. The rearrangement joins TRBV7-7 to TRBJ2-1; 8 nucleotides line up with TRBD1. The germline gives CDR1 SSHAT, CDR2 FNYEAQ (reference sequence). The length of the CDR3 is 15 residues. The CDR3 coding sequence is TGTGCTAGCAGCTTAGGGACAGGCGTTTACAATGAGCAGTTCTTC. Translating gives CASSLGTGVYNEQFF. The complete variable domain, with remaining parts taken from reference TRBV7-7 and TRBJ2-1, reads GAGVSQSPRYKVTKRGQDVTLRCDPISSHATLYWYQQALGQGPEFLTYFNYEAQPDKSGLPSDRFSAERPEGSISTLTIQRTEQRDSAMYRCASSLGTGVYNEQFFGPGTRLTVL.

The DNA of the CDR3 is TGTGCCTGGAGTTCAGGCCTCTCTGGGGCCAACGTCCTGACTTTC. As protein: CAWSSGLSGANVLTF. The chain is built from TRBV30 and TRBJ2-6; D gene uncertain. This CDR3 is 15 amino acids long. From germline, CDR1 is GTSNPN and CDR2 SVGIG (reference sequence). V was shortened by 2 bases and J by 0 bases, with 8 bases between the two germline ends.

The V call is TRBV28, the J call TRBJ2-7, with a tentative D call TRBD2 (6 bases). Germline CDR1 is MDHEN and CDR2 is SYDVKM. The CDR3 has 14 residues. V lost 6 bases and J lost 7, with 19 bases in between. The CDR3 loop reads CASREGRDWGEQYF. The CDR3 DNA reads TGTGCCAGCAGGGAGGGGCGAGACTGGGGGGAGCAGTACTTC. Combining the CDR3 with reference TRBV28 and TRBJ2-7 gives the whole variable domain DVKVTQSSRYLVKRTGEKVFLECVQDMDHENMFWYRQDPGLGLRLIYFSYDVKMKEKGDIPEGYSVSREKKERFSLILESASTNQTSMYLCASREGRDWGEQYFGPGTRLTVT.

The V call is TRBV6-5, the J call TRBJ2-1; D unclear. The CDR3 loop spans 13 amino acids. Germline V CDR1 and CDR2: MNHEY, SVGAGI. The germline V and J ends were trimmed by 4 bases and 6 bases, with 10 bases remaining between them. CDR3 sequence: CASSLSLFNEQFF. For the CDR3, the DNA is TGTGCCAGCAGTTTGTCACTGTTCAATGAGCAGTTCTTC.

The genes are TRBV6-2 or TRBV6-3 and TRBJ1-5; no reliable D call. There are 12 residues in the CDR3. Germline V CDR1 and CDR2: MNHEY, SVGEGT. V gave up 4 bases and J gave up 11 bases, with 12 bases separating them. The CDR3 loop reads CASSSRRASQHF. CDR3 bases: TGTGCCAGCAGTTCTAGACGAGCATCCCAGCATTTT.

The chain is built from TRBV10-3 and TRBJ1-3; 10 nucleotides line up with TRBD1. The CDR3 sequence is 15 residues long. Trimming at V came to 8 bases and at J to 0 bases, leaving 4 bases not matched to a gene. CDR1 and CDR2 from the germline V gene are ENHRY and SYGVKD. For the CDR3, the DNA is TGTGCCATCGCGGGACAGGGGAGCTCTGGAAACACCATATATTTT. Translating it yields CAIAGQGSSGNTIYF.

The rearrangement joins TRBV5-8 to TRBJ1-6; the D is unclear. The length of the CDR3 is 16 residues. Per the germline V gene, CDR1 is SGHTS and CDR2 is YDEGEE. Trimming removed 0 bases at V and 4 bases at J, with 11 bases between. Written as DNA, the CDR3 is TGTGCCAGCAGCTTGGGGCTCCCCCGTTATAATTCACCCCTCCACTTT. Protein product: CASSLGLPRYNSPLHF.

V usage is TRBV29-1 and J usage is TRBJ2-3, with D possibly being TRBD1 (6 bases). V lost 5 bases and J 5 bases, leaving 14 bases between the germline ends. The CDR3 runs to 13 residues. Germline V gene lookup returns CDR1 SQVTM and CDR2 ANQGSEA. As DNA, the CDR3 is TGCAGCGTTCACCCCCAGGGGTTAGATACGCAGTATTTT. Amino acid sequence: CSVHPQGLDTQYF.

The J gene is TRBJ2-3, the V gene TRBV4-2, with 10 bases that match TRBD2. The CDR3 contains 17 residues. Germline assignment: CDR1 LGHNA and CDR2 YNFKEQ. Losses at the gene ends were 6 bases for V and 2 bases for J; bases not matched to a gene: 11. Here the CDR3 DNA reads TGTGCCAGCAGGTCTACCGGGACTAGCGCTTTCACAGATACGCAGTATTTT. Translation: CASRSTGTSAFTDTQYF.

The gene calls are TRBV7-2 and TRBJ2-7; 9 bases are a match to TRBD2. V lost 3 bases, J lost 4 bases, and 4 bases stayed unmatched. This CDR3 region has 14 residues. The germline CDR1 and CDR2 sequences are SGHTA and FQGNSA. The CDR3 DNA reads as TGTGCCAGCAGCTTTGGGCGGGAGGGTTACGAGCAGTACTTC. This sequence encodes CASSFGREGYEQYF.

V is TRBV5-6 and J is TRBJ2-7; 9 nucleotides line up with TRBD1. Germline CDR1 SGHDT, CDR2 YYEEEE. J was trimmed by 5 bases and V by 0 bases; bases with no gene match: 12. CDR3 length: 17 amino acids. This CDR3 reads CASSLALLRDRAHEQYF. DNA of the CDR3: TGTGCCAGCAGCTTGGCCTTACTGAGGGACAGGGCCCACGAGCAGTACTTC.

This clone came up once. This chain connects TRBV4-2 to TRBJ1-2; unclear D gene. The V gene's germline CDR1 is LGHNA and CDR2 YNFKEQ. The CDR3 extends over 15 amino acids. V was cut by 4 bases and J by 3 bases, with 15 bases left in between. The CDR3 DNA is TGTGCCAGCAGCCGGGAGGGCCTGAAATACTATGGCTACACCTTC. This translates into CASSREGLKYYGYTF.

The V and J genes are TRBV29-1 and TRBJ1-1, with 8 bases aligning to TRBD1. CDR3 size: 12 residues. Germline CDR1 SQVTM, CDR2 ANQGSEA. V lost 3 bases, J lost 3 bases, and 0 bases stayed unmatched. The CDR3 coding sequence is TGCAGCGTTGACAGGGGGCACACTGAAGCTTTCTTT. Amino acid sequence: CSVDRGHTEAFF.

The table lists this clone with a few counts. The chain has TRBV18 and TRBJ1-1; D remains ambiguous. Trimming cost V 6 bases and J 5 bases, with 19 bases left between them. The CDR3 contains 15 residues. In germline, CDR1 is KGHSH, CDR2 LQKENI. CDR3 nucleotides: TGTGCCAGCTCCGGAGAGACGGGAGTCTGGACTGAAGCTTTCTTT. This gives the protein CASSGETGVWTEAFF.

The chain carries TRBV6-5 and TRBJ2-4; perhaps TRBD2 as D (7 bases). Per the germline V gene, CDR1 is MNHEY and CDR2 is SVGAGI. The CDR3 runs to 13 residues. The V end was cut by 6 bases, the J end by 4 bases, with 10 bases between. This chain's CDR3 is CASRRGGKNIQYF. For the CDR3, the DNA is TGTGCCAGCAGGAGGGGGGGGAAAAACATTCAGTACTTC.

In DNA, the CDR3 is TGTGCCAGCAGAGACAGGGGAGGGCACACTGAAGCTTTCTTT. It translates to CASRDRGGHTEAFF. The chain is built from TRBV27 and TRBJ1-1; 8 bases agree with TRBD1. The CDR3 is 14 amino acids. J gave up 3 bases and V 6 bases, and 6 bases lay outside the gene matches. Germline CDR1 and CDR2: MNHEY and SMNVEV (reference sequence).

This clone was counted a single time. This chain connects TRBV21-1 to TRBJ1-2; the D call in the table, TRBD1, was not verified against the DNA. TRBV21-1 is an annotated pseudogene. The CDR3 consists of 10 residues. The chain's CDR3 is CASSTTGNTF. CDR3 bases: TGTGCCAGCAGCACCACAGGAAACACCTTC.

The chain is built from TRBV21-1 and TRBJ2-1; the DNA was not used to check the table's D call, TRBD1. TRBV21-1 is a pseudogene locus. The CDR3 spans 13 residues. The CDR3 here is CASSKVGINEQFF. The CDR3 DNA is TGTGCCAGCAGCAAGGTGGGCATCAATGAGCAGTTCTTC.

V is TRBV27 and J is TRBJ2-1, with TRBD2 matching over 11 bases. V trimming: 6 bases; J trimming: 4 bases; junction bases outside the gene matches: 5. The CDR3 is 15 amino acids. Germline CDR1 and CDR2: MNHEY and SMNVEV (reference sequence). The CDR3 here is CASSLGTSGYNEQFF. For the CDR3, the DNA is TGTGCCAGCAGCTTAGGGACTAGCGGATACAATGAGCAGTTCTTC.

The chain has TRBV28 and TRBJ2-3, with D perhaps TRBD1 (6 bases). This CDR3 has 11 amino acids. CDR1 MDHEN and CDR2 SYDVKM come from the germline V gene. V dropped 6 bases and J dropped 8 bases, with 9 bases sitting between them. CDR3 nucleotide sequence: TGTGCCAGCAGCCTAGGGGGTACGCAGTATTTT. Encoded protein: CASSLGGTQYF.

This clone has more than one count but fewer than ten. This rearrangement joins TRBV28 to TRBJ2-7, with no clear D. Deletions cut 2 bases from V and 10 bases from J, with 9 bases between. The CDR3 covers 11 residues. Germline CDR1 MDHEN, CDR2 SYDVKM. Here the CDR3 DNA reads TGTGCCAGCAGTTTAACGCGACTCCAGTACTTC. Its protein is CASSLTRLQYF. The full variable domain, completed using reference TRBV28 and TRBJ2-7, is DVKVTQSSRYLVKRTGEKVFLECVQDMDHENMFWYRQDPGLGLRLIYFSYDVKMKEKGDIPEGYSVSREKKERFSLILESASTNQTSMYLCASSLTRLQYFGPGTRLTVT.

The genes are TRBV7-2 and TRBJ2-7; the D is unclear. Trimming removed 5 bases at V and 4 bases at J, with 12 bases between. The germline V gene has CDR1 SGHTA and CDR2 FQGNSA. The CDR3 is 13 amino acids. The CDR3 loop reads CASSLVRGYEQYF. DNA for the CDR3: TGTGCCAGCAGCCTAGTCAGAGGATACGAGCAGTACTTC.

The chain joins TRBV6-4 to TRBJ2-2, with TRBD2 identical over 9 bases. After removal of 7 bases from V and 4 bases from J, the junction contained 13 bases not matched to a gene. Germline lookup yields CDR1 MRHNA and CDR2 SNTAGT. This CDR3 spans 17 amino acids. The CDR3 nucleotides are TGTGCCAGCACGATCCAGCGGGAGGAATATATCACCGGGGAGCTGTTTTTT. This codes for CASTIQREEYITGELFF.

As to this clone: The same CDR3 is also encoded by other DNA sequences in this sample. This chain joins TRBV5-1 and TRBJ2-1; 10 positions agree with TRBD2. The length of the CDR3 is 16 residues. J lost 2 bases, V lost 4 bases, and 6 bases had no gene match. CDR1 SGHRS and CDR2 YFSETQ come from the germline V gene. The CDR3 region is CASSPRTSGTYNEQFF. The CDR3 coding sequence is TGCGCCAGCAGCCCCCGGACTAGCGGCACCTACAATGAGCAGTTCTTC.

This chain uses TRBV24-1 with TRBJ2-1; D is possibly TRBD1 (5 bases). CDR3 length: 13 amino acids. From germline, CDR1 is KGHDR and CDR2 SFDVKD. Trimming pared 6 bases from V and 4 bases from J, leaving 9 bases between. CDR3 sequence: CATSFRAYNEQFF. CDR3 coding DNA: TGTGCCACCAGTTTCAGGGCATACAATGAGCAGTTCTTC.